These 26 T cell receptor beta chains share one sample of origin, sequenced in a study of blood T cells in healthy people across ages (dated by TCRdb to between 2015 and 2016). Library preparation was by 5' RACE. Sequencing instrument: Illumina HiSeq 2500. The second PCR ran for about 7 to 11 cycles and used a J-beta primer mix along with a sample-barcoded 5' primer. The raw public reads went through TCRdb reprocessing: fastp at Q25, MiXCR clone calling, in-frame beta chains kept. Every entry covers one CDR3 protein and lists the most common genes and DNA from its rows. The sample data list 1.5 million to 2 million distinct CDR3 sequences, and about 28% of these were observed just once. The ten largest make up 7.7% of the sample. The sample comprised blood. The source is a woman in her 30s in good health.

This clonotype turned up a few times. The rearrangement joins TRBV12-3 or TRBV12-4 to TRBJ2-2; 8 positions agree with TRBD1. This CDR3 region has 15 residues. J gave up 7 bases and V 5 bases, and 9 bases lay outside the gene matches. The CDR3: CASSPQGAYGGELFF. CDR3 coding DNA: TGTGCCAGCAGTCCCCAGGGGGCGTACGGCGGGGAGCTGTTTTTT.

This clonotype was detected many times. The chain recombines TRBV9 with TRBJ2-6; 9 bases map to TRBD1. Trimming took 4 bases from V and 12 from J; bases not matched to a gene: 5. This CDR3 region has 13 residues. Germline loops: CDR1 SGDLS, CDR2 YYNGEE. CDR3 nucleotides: TGTGCCAGCAGCCCGGGACAGGGTCGCGTCCTGACTTTC. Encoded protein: CASSPGQGRVLTF.

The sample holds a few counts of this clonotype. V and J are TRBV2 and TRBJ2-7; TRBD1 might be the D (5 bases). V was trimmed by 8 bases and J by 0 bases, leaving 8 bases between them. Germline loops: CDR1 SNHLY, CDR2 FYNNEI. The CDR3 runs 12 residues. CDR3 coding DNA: TGTGCCAGCCACAGGAGCTCCTACGAGCAGTACTTC. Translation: CASHRSSYEQYF.

The CDR3 region is CSVEGEGTDTQYF. The CDR3 DNA reads TGCAGCGTTGAAGGGGAAGGGACAGATACGCAGTATTTT. The chain has TRBV29-1 and TRBJ2-3; no clear D. Germline values: CDR1 SQVTM, CDR2 ANQGSEA. With 1 base removed from V and 3 bases from J, the gap between germline ends came to 8 bases. CDR3 length: 13 residues.

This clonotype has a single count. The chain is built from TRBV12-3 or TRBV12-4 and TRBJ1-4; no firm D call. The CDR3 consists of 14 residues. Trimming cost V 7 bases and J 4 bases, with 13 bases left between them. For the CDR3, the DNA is TGTGCCAGCACCGGAGGGAGGGTTAATGAAAAACTGTTTTTT. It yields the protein CASTGGRVNEKLFF.

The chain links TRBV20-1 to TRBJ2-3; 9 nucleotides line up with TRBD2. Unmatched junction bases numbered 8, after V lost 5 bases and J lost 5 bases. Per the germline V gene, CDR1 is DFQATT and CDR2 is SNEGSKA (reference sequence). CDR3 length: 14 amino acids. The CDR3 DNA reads TGCAGTGCTTTAGCGGGGGCCCCGCAAGATACGCAGTATTTT. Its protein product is CSALAGAPQDTQYF.

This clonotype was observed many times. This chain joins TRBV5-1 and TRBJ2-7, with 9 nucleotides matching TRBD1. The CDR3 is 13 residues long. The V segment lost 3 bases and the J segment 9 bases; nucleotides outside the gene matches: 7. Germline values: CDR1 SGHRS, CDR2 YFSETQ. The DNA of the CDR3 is TGCGCCAGCAGCTCAGGGGACAGGGAGATGCAGTACTTC. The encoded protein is CASSSGDREMQYF.

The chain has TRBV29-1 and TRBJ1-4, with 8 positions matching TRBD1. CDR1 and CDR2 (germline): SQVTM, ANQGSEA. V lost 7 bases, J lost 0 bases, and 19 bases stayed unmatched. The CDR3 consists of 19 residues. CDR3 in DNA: TGCAGCGCACTACTATCGCGACAGGGGACCCCTGCAACTAATGAAAAACTGTTTTTT. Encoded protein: CSALLSRQGTPATNEKLFF.

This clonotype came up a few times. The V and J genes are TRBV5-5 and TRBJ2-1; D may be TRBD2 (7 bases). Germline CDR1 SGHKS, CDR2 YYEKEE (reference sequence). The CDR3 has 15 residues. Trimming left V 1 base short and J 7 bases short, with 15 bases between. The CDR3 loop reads CASSLLMGGPNEQFF. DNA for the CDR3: TGTGCCAGCAGCTTGTTGATGGGGGGGCCTAATGAGCAGTTCTTC.

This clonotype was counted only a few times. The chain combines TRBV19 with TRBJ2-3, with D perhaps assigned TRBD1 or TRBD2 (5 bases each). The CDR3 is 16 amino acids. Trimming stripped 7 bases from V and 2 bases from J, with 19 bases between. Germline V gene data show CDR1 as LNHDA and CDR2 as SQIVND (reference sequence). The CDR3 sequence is CASTATGTSLTDTQYF. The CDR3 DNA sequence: TGTGCCAGTACCGCCACCGGGACCTCGCTCACAGATACGCAGTATTTT.

The CDR3 sequence: CSASQSADRRQPQHF. CDR3 in DNA: TGCAGTGCTAGTCAATCCGCGGACAGGCGACAGCCCCAGCATTTT. The V and J genes are TRBV20-1 and TRBJ1-5; 7 bases match TRBD1. V trimming: 3 bases; J trimming: 7 bases; junction bases outside the gene matches: 12. This CDR3 region has 15 residues. CDR1 DFQATT and CDR2 SNEGSKA come from the germline V gene (reference sequence).

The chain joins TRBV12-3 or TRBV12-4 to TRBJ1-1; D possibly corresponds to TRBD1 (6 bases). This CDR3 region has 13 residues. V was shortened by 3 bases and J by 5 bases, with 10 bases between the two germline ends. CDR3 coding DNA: TGTGCCAGCAGTTTTGGGGGGCAGACTGAAGCTTTCTTT. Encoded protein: CASSFGGQTEAFF.

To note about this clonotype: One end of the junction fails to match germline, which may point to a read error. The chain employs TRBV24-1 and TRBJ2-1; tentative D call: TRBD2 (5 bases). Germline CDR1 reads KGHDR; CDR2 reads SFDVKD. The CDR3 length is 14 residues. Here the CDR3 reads CATSDLRANNEQFF. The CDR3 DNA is TGTGCCACCAGCGATTTGCGGGCAAACAATGAGCAGTTCTTC.

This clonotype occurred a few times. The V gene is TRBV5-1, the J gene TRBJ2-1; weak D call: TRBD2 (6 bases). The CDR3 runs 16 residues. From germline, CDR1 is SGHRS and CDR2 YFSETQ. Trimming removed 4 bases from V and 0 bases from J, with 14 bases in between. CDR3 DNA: TGCGCCAGCAGCCCGGGGACTTCCAGCTCCTACAATGAGCAGTTCTTC. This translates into CASSPGTSSSYNEQFF.

Written as DNA, the CDR3 is TGTGCCAGCAGCCAAGAGCAGGGCGATACGCAGTATTTT. Its translation: CASSQEQGDTQYF. The genes are TRBV4-2 and TRBJ2-3; D is perhaps TRBD1 (5 bases). Germline V gene data show CDR1 as LGHNA and CDR2 as YNFKEQ. The length of the CDR3 is 13 residues. Trimming cost V 0 bases and J 6 bases, with 7 bases left between them.

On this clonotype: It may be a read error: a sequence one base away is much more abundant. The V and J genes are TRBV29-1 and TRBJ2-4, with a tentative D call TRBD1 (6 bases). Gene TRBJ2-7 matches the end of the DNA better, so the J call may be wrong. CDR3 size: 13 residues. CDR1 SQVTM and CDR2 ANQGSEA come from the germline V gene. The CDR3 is CSAEDQGNYEQYF. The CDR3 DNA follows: TGCAGCGCTGAAGATCAGGGGAACTACGAGCAGTACTTC.

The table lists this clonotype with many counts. In nucleotides, the CDR3 is TGTGCCAGCAGCCCGTGGTCAACACCAGGCGAGCAGTTCTTC. Translating gives CASSPWSTPGEQFF. This sequence joins TRBV7-3 and TRBJ2-1, with D unresolved. The CDR3 runs to 14 residues. Trimming took off 5 bases at V and 10 bases at J, with 18 bases between the two ends. CDR1 SGHTA and CDR2 FQGTGA come from the germline V gene.

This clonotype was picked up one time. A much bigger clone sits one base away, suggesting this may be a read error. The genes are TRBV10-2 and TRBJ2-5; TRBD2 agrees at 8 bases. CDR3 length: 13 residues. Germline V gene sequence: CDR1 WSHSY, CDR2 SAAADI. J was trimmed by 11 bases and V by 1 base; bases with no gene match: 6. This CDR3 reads CASSELGLVEQYF. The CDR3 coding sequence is TGCGCCAGCAGTGAGTTGGGACTAGTAGAGCAGTACTTC.

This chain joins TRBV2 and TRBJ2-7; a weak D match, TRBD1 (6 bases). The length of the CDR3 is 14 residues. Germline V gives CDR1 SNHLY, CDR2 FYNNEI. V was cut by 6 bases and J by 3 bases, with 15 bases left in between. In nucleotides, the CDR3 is TGTGCCAGCAGCATAACAGGGAAGGGCTACGAGCAGTACTTC. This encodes CASSITGKGYEQYF.

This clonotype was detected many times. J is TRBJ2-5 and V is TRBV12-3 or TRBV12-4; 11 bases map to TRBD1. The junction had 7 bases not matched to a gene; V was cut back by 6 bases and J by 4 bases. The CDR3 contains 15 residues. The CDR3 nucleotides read TGTGCCAGCAGCTACGGGACAGGGGGAGTAGAGACCCAGTACTTC. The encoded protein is CASSYGTGGVETQYF.

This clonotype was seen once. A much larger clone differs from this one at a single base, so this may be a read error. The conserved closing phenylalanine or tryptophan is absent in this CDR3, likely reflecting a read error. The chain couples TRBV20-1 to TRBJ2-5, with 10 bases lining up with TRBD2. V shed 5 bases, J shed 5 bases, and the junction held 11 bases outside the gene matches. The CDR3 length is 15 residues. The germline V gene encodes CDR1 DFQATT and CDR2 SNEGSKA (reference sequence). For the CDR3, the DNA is TGCAGTGCTCCGGGTTCTAGCGGGAGTCCCGAGACCCAGTACTTA. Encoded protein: CSAPGSSGSPETQYL.

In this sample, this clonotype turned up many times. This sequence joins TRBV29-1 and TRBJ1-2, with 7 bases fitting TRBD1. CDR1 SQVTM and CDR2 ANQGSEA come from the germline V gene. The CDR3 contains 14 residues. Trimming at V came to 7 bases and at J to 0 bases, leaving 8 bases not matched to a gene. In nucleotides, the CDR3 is TGCAGCGCCAATCCTGGGACAGCTAACTATGGCTACACCTTC. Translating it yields CSANPGTANYGYTF.

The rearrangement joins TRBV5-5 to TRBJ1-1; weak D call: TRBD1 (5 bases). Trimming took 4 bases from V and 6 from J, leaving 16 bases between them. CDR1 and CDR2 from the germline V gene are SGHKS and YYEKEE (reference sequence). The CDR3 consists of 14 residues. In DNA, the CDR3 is TGTGCCAGCAGCGAACTACCGGAAGGGGCTGAAGCTTTCTTT. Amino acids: CASSELPEGAEAFF.

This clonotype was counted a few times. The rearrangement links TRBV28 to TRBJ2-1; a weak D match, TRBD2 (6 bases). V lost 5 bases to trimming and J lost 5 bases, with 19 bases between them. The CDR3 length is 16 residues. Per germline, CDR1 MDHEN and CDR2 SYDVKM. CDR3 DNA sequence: TGTGCCAGCAGTCTCCTAGGGATTGGGAGGAACAATGAGCAGTTCTTC. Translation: CASSLLGIGRNNEQFF. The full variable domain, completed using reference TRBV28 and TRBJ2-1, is DVKVTQSSRYLVKRTGEKVFLECVQDMDHENMFWYRQDPGLGLRLIYFSYDVKMKEKGDIPEGYSVSREKKERFSLILESASTNQTSMYLCASSLLGIGRNNEQFFGPGTRLTVL.

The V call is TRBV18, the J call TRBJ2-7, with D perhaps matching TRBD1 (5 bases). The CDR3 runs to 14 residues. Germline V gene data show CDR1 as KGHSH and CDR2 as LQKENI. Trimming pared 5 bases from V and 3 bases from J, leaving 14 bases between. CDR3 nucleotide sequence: TGTGCCAGCTCATATAATGACAGAGTCTACGAGCAGTACTTC. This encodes CASSYNDRVYEQYF.

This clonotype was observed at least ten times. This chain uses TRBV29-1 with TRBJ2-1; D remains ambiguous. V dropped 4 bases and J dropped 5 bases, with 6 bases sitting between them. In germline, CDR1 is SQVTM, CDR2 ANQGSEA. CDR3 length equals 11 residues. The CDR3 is CSVVRHNEQFF. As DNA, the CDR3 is TGCAGCGTTGTCCGGCACAATGAGCAGTTCTTC.